This note documents a single TCR beta chain sequence. Looked up from germline, CDR1 is LNHDA and CDR2 is SQIVND (reference sequence). Losses at the gene ends were 6 bases for V and 5 bases for J; bases not matched to a gene: 11. CDR3 length equals 16 residues. TCRdb's copy holds only in-frame clones and misses some; the assay was immunoSEQ multiplex PCR. The table has roughly 760,000 clones, around 67% seen once; the top ten hold about 1.8%. The data stem from a study of shared clonotypes between healthy human individuals. The V and J genes are TRBV19 and TRBJ2-2; 8 bases agree with TRBD2. The sample was memory CD4+ T cells sorted from blood. Subset denoted: CD45RA-negative fraction. This clonotype was obtained from a woman between 25 and 40 years old in good health. Written as DNA, the CDR3 is TGTGCCAGTAGAAATAACCCCGGGACTAGGACCGGGGAGCTGTTTTTT. It codes for CASRNNPGTRTGELFF.